Listed here are 8 T cell receptor beta chains from one sample, sequenced in a study of shared clonotypes between healthy human individuals. Sequencing used immunoSEQ multiplex PCR; TCRdb keeps in-frame clones, though not all of them. Among about 610,000 clones listed, more than 95% were seen once. The sequenced material came from naive CD4+ T cells sorted from blood. The subset is: CD45RA+ positively selected. The source of these receptors is a woman in her thirties in good health.

The sample holds one count of this clone. This rearrangement joins TRBV10-2 to TRBJ2-2; 9 nucleotides align to TRBD2. V gave up 7 bases and J gave up 5 bases; unmatched junction bases: 5. The germline V gene has CDR1 WSHSY and CDR2 SAAADI. The CDR3 is 14 residues long. The CDR3 DNA follows: TGCGCCAGCAAAGGTAGCGGGAGAACCGGGGAGCTGTTTTTT. It translates to CASKGSGRTGELFF.

The V call is TRBV2, the J call TRBJ1-3; tentative D call: TRBD1 (5 bases). The CDR3 sequence is 13 residues long. Germline V lookup: CDR1 SNHLY, CDR2 FYNNEI. With 9 bases removed from V and 2 bases from J, the gap between germline ends came to 11 bases. CDR3 amino acids: CARSQTAGNTIYF. CDR3 in DNA: TGTGCCAGATCCCAGACAGCTGGAAACACCATATATTTT. The full variable domain, completed using reference TRBV2 and TRBJ1-3, is EPEVTQTPSHQVTQMGQEVILRCVPISNHLYFYWYRQILGQKVEFLVSFYNNEISEKSEIFDDQFSVERPDGSNFTLKIRSTKLEDSAMYFCARSQTAGNTIYFGEGSWLTVV.

The chain employs TRBV28 and TRBJ2-1; 10 bases agree with TRBD2. From germline, CDR1 is MDHEN and CDR2 SYDVKM. This CDR3 is built from 15 residues. Trimming cost V 6 bases and J 4 bases; bases outside gene matches: 6. The CDR3 nucleotides read TGTGCCAGCAGCCCCGGACTAGCGGCATACAATGAGCAGTTCTTC. Its translation: CASSPGLAAYNEQFF.

CDR3 DNA: TGTGCCAGCATCTCGCCCGGGACTAGCGGCTCCTACGAGCAGTACTTC. Its translation is CASISPGTSGSYEQYF. The chain recombines TRBV28 with TRBJ2-7; 11 nucleotides line up with TRBD2. CDR1 is MDHEN, CDR2 SYDVKM, per germline. The V gene end was trimmed by 7 bases and the J gene end by 0 bases; junction bases not matched to a gene: 8. CDR3 length: 16 residues.

The chain carries TRBV30 and TRBJ2-1; unclear D gene. This CDR3 comprises 11 residues. Germline assignment: CDR1 GTSNPN and CDR2 SVGIG (reference sequence). Trimming cost V 2 bases and J 6 bases, with 5 bases left between them. CDR3 nucleotides: TGTGCCTGGAGTCAGTCCAATGAGCAGTTCTTC. Amino acids: CAWSQSNEQFF. The full variable domain, its missing parts supplied by reference TRBV30 and TRBJ2-1, is SQTIHQWPATLVQPVGSPLSLECTVEGTSNPNLYWYRQAAGRGLQLLFYSVGIGQISSEVPQNLSASRPQDRQFILSSKKLLLSDSGFYLCAWSQSNEQFFGPGTRLTVL.

This clone showed up just once. This chain links TRBV7-8 with TRBJ1-5; D is unclear. This CDR3 has 16 amino acids. Germline V gene data show CDR1 as SGHVS and CDR2 as FQNEAQ. The germline V and J ends were trimmed by 2 bases and 3 bases, with 14 bases remaining between them. CDR3 coding DNA: TGTGCCAGCAGCTTATTCCGCAGGATAATCAATCAGCCCCAGCATTTT. This codes for CASSLFRRIINQPQHF.

The CDR3 region is CASSKADF. DNA of the CDR3: TGTGCCAGCAGCAAAGCGGACTTC. The V call is TRBV21-1, the J call TRBJ2-5. TRBV21-1 is a documented pseudogene. This CDR3 has 8 residues.

The gene calls are TRBV4-1 and TRBJ1-5; D uncertain. V was clipped by 0 bases and J by 0 bases, with 9 bases between them. Germline CDR1 reads MGHRA; CDR2 reads YSYEKL. This CDR3 spans 16 amino acids. CDR3 in DNA: TGCGCCAGCAGCCAAGATGGATCATATAGCAATCAGCCCCAGCATTTT. It specifies CASSQDGSYSNQPQHF.